The rows below give T cell receptor beta chains drawn from one sample of a study of shared clonotypes between healthy human individuals. The repertoire was sequenced with immunoSEQ multiplex PCR; TCRdb's copy has only in-frame clones and lacks some. The sample comprises 800,000 to 1,200,000 clones, approximately 80% of which are singletons, and around 0.47% rests with the top ten. Specimen: memory CD4+ T cells from PBMCs. Source of these receptors: a man aged 18 to 30 in good health. Some clones in this sample may be carry-over from other donors' samples. Each CDR3 is given with its conserved first and last residue.

V	J	CDR3
TRBV5-1	TRBJ1-1	CASSLIQPSTEAFF
TRBV30	TRBJ2-1	CAWTFGTSYNEQFF
TRBV7-9	TRBJ2-6	CAFDSGSSGANVLTF
TRBV30	TRBJ2-7	CAWSYEGPRYF
TRBV28	TRBJ2-1	CASSSPTGGAYNEQFF
TRBV29-1	TRBJ1-1	CSVLDQEGNRVKGEAFF
TRBV7-7	TRBJ2-3	CASSLVRGADTQYF
TRBV28	TRBJ1-3	CASSSLTGPGNTIYF
TRBV7-2	TRBJ2-2	CASSLVVGGSGELFF
TRBV7-9	TRBJ2-7	CASSPTSGQADEQYF
TRBV19	TRBJ1-2	CASIGPTGIGYTF
TRBV9	TRBJ2-5	CASSVENGLNGETQYF
TRBV30	TRBJ2-2	CAWNYRDGGELFF
TRBV28	TRBJ2-1	CASTTTSKYEQFF
TRBV29-1	TRBJ2-7	CSVRAGAEQYF
TRBV10-3	TRBJ2-5	CAISAGGEETQYF
TRBV6-5	TRBJ1-1	CASSYRDSEAFF
TRBV5-1	TRBJ2-5	CASSQEGQETQYF
TRBV5-1	TRBJ1-2	CASSLVRFQGAETNYGYTF
TRBV14	TRBJ1-2	CASTPGQNYGYTF
TRBV28	TRBJ2-1	CASRTPGQFNNEQFF
TRBV7-9	TRBJ1-4	CASSLVGTPEKLFF
TRBV15	TRBJ2-6	CATSRDGGASGANVLTF
TRBV28	TRBJ2-7	CASSRYYEQYF
TRBV18	TRBJ1-1	CASSPGHGTSEAFF
TRBV28	TRBJ2-7	CASRGQGRYEQYF
TRBV7-3	TRBJ2-3	CASAGGRDTQYF
TRBV30	TRBJ1-1	CAWSPGRGEAFF
TRBV5-1	TRBJ2-2	CASSLDPTGELFF
TRBV7-2	TRBJ1-1	CASSFSHVKNTEAFF
TRBV6-5	TRBJ1-2	CASRGQGTGGYTF
TRBV2	TRBJ2-7	CASSPYFGSDEQYF
TRBV7-9	TRBJ1-2	CASSALTGINGYTF
TRBV10-1	TRBJ1-1	CASKATAGSTEAFF
TRBV30	TRBJ2-5	CAWSVRRGWETQYF
TRBV6-6	TRBJ2-5	CASSYRGVQETQYF
TRBV5-1	TRBJ2-2	CASTRDSRAGELFF
TRBV9	TRBJ2-7	CASSPLGQGIYEQYF
TRBV19	TRBJ1-1	CASSIPGETEAFF
TRBV14	TRBJ2-1	CASSGSLISGGQFF
TRBV28	TRBJ1-5	CASSASGGRGQPQHF
TRBV9	TRBJ1-2	CASSPRGTNYGYTF
TRBV2	TRBJ1-2	CASRTGGYGYTF
TRBV5-1	TRBJ1-2	CASSLGGFGYGYTF
TRBV2	TRBJ2-1	CASRPQGSYNEQFF